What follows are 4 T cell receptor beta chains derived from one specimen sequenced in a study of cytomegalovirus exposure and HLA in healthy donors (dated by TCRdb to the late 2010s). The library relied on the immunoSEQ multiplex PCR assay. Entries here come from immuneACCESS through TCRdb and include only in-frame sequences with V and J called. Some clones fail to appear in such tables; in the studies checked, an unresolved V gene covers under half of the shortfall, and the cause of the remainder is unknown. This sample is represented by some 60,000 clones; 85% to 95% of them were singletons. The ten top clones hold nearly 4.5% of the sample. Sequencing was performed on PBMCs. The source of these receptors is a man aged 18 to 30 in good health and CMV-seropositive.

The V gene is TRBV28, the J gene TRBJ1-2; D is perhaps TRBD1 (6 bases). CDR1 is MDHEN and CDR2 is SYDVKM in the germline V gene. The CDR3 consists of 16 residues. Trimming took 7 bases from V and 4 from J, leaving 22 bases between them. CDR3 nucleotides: TGTGCCAGCACCCCTGCGACAGGATACACTCTCTATGGCTACACCTTC. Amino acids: CASTPATGYTLYGYTF.

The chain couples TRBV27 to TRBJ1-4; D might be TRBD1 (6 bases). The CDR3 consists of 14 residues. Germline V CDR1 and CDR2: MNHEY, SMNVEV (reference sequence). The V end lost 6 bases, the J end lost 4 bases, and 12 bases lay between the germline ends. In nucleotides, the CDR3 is TGTGCCAGCAGGAAACAGGGAGATAATGAAAAACTGTTTTTT. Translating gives CASRKQGDNEKLFF. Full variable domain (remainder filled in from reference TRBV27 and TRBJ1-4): EAQVTQNPRYLITVTGKKLTVTCSQNMNHEYMSWYRQDPGLGLRQIYYSMNVEVTDKGDVPEGYKVSRKEKRNFPLILESPSPNQTSLYFCASRKQGDNEKLFFGSGTQLSVL.

The CDR3 nucleotides are TGTGCCAGCAGTCGGGGACTAAGCTCCTACAATGAGCAGTTCTTC. Its translation: CASSRGLSSYNEQFF. V and J are TRBV7-2 and TRBJ2-1; 7 nucleotides match TRBD2. Germline assignment: CDR1 SGHTA and CDR2 FQGNSA. Trimming cost V 6 bases and J 0 bases; bases outside gene matches: 5. The CDR3 covers 15 residues.

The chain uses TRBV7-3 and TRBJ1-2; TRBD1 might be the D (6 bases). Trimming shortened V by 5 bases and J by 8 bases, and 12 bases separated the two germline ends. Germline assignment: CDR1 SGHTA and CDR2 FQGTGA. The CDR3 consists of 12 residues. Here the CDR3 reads CASSNQGQGYTF. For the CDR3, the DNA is TGTGCCAGCAGCAACCAAGGACAGGGCTACACCTTC.